The clone carrying this TCR beta chain was observed once. The target antigen is unknown. 60 Vbeta and 13 Jbeta primers were used in PCR. Profiling relied on immunoSEQ multiplex PCR, and the TCRdb table lists in-frame clones only, not all of them. The sample comprises 80,000 to 100,000 clones, less than 80% of which are singletons, and roughly 15% rests with the top ten. Germline-derived CDR1 and CDR2 are GTSNPN and SVGIG (reference sequence). Trimming cost V 2 bases and J 3 bases, with 26 bases left between them. The CDR3 has 19 residues. This sample was included in a study of cytomegalovirus exposure and HLA in healthy donors. General observations from the study: In an earlier analysis, most TCR beta V segments were productive about 87% or about 30% of the time. Reports state that TCR beta sequences accurately predicted most subjects' HLA-A and HLA-B alleles. Serostatus for CMV was the only available immune exposure information. Cytomegalovirus association was listed for 150 to 200 TCR beta chains.

This rearrangement joins TRBV30 to TRBJ2-4; D is possibly TRBD2 (6 bases). The receptor's source is a woman aged 35 to 49 in good health and CMV-seropositive. The sequenced material came from PBMCs. CDR3 in amino acids: CAWSSGAGLFISGKNIQYF. The CDR3 nucleotides are TGTGCCTGGAGTTCAGGTGCGGGGCTTTTTATTTCGGGCAAAAACATTCAGTACTTC.